The T cell receptor (beta chain) under discussion was sequenced for a study of human T cells and chemical hapten exposure (dated by TCRdb to the early 2020s). The study in broad terms: For sensitization, 2% DPC in acetone was applied to a roughly 2 cm by roughly 2 cm area of upper inner arm skin. Blood samples were taken from patients before sensitization (week 0) and then at 2, 6 and about 24 weeks after DPC sensitization. Throughout the roughly 23-week study period, patients were also given weekly therapeutic DPC doses on the scalp. In alopecia patients, the study followed how the peripheral blood TCR repertoire changed in vivo over primary and secondary sensitization to diphenylcyclopropenone (DPC), a hapten. Libraries were pooled for sequencing, and variation in per-sample TCR yields was attributed mainly to small differences in library volumes within the pool. Patch tests used Finn chambers with 0.01% DPC on the upper back, scored after 6 days by International Contact Dermatitis Research Group standards. Most of the patients in the cohort were female, and the cohort covered alopecia areata with under or over 50% scalp involvement, alopecia totalis and alopecia universalis. Twenty-nine alopecia patients gave blood for TCR sequencing at one to four time points (pre-sensitization, 2, 6 and 24 weeks). Study-level results and caveats: Expanded TCRs formed significantly more large CDR3 similarity clusters than pre-sensitization or healthy control sets, consistent with antigen-driven responses. Alopecia, a presumed autoimmune disease, was present in all patients, so the immune response of the patients might differ from that of healthy individuals. DPC sensitization did not change how many TCRs were above 1 in 1000 frequency, and no evidence was found of alterations in global repertoire structure. A positive correlation was found between the number of PT1 expanded TCRs and patch test score, with significance reached at thresholds 8, 16 and 32 but not 4. Repeated subsampling changed both the strength of the expansion versus patch-test correlation and the threshold at which that correlation became significant.

This clonotype was observed many times. The antigen it recognizes is unknown. Base qualities are missing; no much larger clone stands one base away. The germline V gene (reference sequence) supplies CDR1 DFQATT and CDR2 SNEGSKA. Trimming takes 1 base off V and 6 bases off J; junction bases not matched to a gene: 7. Spanning cysteine to phenylalanine, the CDR3 consists of 14 amino acids. Only CDR3 DNA is held: 42 bases, read in frame from base 1. The library was generated by RACE. Reads for this sample came from a NextSeq 500. During library preparation, unique molecular identifiers were attached to individual cDNA molecules so that TCRs could be counted in a quantitative, reproducible way. For every blood RNA sample, sequencing covered both the TCR alpha and TCR beta chains. For the original study's pipeline: The median number of TCRs per sample was some 100,000, ranging from about 20,000 to 690,600. V, J and CDR3 annotation of the TCR reads was carried out using the Decombinator software suite. To make PS versus PT1 abundance plots, every sample was subsampled to the same number of TCRs (28,000). TCRs were defined as expanded if absent before sensitization and observed at least eight times at the 2-week time point. TCRdb applied fastp at Q25 and MiXCR to the public reads, then kept only in-frame beta chains. Each CDR3 protein gets just one entry, which takes the most common genes and DNA from the rows behind it. The V and J calls here are based on TCRdb, not the publication. For this sample the table gives over 80,000 distinct CDR3 sequences, of which roughly a tenth were detected only once. The top ten clones comprise approximately 1.1% of the sample.

The label giving this sample's time point can be read as: patch test 3, about 24 weeks after DPC sensitization. The treatment or condition label, as the study defines it: therapeutic diphenylcyclopropenone sensitization with weekly scalp DPC. At every patch-test visit, the blood draw took place before the patch test was put on. Patients were considered eligible if aged 18 to 70, diagnosed with alopecia and deemed suitable for DPC therapy, and patients were excluded if pregnant. Total RNA was extracted from unfractionated whole blood collected in Tempus Blood RNA tubes. The material sequenced was whole blood, taken in connection with sensitization to the hapten diphenylcyclopropenone (DPC). The receptor's source is a woman in her twenties or thirties with alopecia areata. Some clones in this sample may be carry-over from other donors' samples. The V and J genes are TRBV20-1 and TRBJ2-3, and 7 junctional nucleotides match TRBD2. The CDR3 protein: CSARGGRESDTQYF. The DNA sequence is given as TGCAGTGCTAGAGGAGGGCGGGAGTCGGATACGCAGTATTTT.